Following are 26 T cell receptor beta chains from one sample sequenced in a study of OX40 agonist ivuxolimab in advanced cancers. Here immunoSEQ multiplex PCR was the method, and the copy in TCRdb shows in-frame clones only, minus some. The sample lists about 72,000 clones; 89% were seen once. This specimen consisted of CD4+ or CD8+ T cells sorted from blood, obtained in a trial of the OX40 agonist ivuxolimab. The receptor set was obtained from an adult with an advanced solid tumor such as melanoma, head and neck, liver or kidney cancer.

The V call is TRBV28, the J call TRBJ2-1; a possible D gene is TRBD1 (6 bases). This CDR3 spans 13 amino acids. V was trimmed by 3 bases and J by 8 bases, leaving 11 bases between them. Germline CDR1 reads MDHEN; CDR2 reads SYDVKM. The CDR3 sequence: CASSFEGDHEQFF. The CDR3 coding sequence is TGTGCCAGCAGTTTTGAGGGGGATCATGAGCAGTTCTTC.

This clone came up once. J is TRBJ2-7 and V is TRBV18, with D possibly matching TRBD2 (6 bases). CDR1 KGHSH and CDR2 LQKENI come from the germline V gene. The CDR3 runs 13 residues. The V end lost 0 bases, the J end lost 7 bases, and 10 bases lay between the germline ends. The chain's CDR3 is CASSPPGGGEQYF. Written as DNA, the CDR3 is TGTGCCAGCTCACCACCGGGAGGCGGGGAGCAGTACTTC.

The genes are TRBV7-2 and TRBJ2-7; no definite D call. Germline CDR1 and CDR2: SGHTA and FQGNSA. The V and J ends lost 2 bases and 3 bases respectively, with 5 bases between them. The CDR3 extends over 12 amino acids. CDR3: CASSLRDYEQYF. CDR3 nucleotide sequence: TGTGCCAGCAGCTTAAGGGACTACGAGCAGTACTTC.

The V and J genes are TRBV7-9 and TRBJ2-7, with 9 bases aligning to TRBD1. V shed 1 base, J shed 2 bases, and the junction held 3 bases outside the gene matches. Germline V lookup: CDR1 SEHNR, CDR2 FQNEAQ (reference sequence). CDR3 size: 15 residues. The CDR3 loop reads CASSLGTGDPYEQYF. The CDR3 bases are TGTGCCAGCAGCTTAGGGACAGGGGACCCCTACGAGCAGTACTTC.

The rearrangement links TRBV27 to TRBJ2-3, with 8 bases lining up with TRBD2. The CDR3 runs 16 residues. V was pared by 7 bases and J by 0 bases, with 9 bases of the junction left unmatched. Germline lookup yields CDR1 MNHEY and CDR2 SMNVEV (reference sequence). CDR3 protein: CASKTPIAGSTDTQYF. In nucleotides, the CDR3 is TGTGCCAGCAAAACCCCCATAGCGGGAAGCACAGATACGCAGTATTTT.

The chain links TRBV4-1 to TRBJ2-1; D assignment may be TRBD1 or TRBD2 (6 bases each). Trimming pared 0 bases from V and 7 bases from J, leaving 16 bases between. In germline, CDR1 is MGHRA, CDR2 YSYEKL. The CDR3 contains 16 residues. CDR3 in amino acids: CASSQEWGAPENEQFF. The CDR3, as DNA: TGCGCCAGCAGCCAAGAGTGGGGGGCCCCCGAGAATGAGCAGTTCTTC.

About this clone itself: This same CDR3 is encoded by further DNA sequences in the sample. V is TRBV28 and J is TRBJ2-7, with a tentative D call TRBD2 (5 bases). The CDR3 sequence is 12 residues long. V lost 2 bases and J lost 3, with 5 bases in between. Germline CDR1 and CDR2: MDHEN and SYDVKM. CDR3 DNA sequence: TGTGCCAGCAGTTTAGGGAGCTACGAGCAGTACTTC. Encoded protein: CASSLGSYEQYF.

This clone was seen just once. The chain is built from TRBV4-1 and TRBJ2-7, with D perhaps assigned TRBD1 or TRBD2 (5 bases each). This CDR3 region has 15 residues. Trimming removed 5 bases from V and 4 bases from J, with 18 bases in between. In germline, CDR1 is MGHRA, CDR2 YSYEKL. Written as DNA, the CDR3 is TGCGCCAGCAGCAACCCGGGACGAAGGACATACGAGCAGTACTTC. This translates into CASSNPGRRTYEQYF.

V and J are TRBV4-2 and TRBJ2-3, with 11 bases that match TRBD2. J gave up 4 bases and V 1 base, and 4 bases lay outside the gene matches. Germline CDR1 reads LGHNA; CDR2 reads YNFKEQ. The CDR3 is made up of 16 amino acids. CDR3: CASSQVSGGAPDTQYF. The DNA for the CDR3 is TGTGCCAGCAGCCAAGTTAGCGGGGGGGCGCCAGATACGCAGTATTTT.

V usage is TRBV19 and J usage is TRBJ1-2; D is possibly TRBD1 (5 bases). Trimming stripped 4 bases from V and 5 bases from J, with 14 bases between. This CDR3 comprises 14 residues. Germline CDR1 and CDR2: LNHDA and SQIVND (reference sequence). CDR3 loop: CASSTGRGSYGYTF. The CDR3 nucleotides are TGTGCCAGTAGTACCGGGCGGGGCTCGTATGGCTACACCTTC.

This clone was detected only once. The gene calls are TRBV27 and TRBJ2-1; the D gene is possibly TRBD1 (6 bases). V lost 3 bases, J lost 0 bases, and 24 bases lay in between. The germline CDR1 and CDR2 sequences are MNHEY and SMNVEV (reference sequence). The CDR3 runs to 20 residues. The CDR3 nucleotides read TGTGCCAGCAGTTTGTTTATAACAGGGTGGGGTAAGGACTCCTACAATGAGCAGTTCTTC. The encoded protein is CASSLFITGWGKDSYNEQFF.

This clone came up once. The V call is TRBV21-1, the J call TRBJ1-3. TRBV21-1 corresponds to a pseudogene. The CDR3 contains 16 residues. CDR3 amino acids: CASSTTGRGGGNTIYF. CDR3 coding DNA: TGTGCCAGCAGCACTACCGGCAGGGGAGGAGGAAACACCATATATTTT.

In this sample, this clone turned up a few times. The chain carries TRBV7-6 and TRBJ2-7; the D call may be TRBD1 or TRBD2 (5 bases each). The germline V and J ends were trimmed by 5 bases and 0 bases, with 11 bases remaining between them. The CDR3 is made up of 14 amino acids. CDR1 is SGHVS, CDR2 FNYEAQ, per germline. The CDR3 spells CASSPGTSSYEQYF. In DNA, the CDR3 is TGTGCCAGCAGCCCAGGGACCAGCTCCTACGAGCAGTACTTC.

V is TRBV29-1 and J is TRBJ2-1; D ambiguous. The CDR3 runs 14 residues. CDR1 is SQVTM, CDR2 ANQGSEA, per germline. Trimming removed 5 bases at V and 0 bases at J, with 11 bases between. CDR3 in DNA: TGCAGCGTTTTGCGTAGGAGCTCCTACAATGAGCAGTTCTTC. Protein sequence: CSVLRRSSYNEQFF.

In nucleotides, the CDR3 is TGTGCCAGCACACTATTCAGTGAGCAGTTCTTC. Translating gives CASTLFSEQFF. The V call is TRBV6-6, the J call TRBJ2-1; D unclear. Trimming shortened V by 7 bases and J by 9 bases, and 10 bases separated the two germline ends. Germline V CDR1 and CDR2: MNHNY, SVGAGI (reference sequence). The CDR3 runs 11 residues.

This clone was picked up one time. This sequence joins TRBV2 and TRBJ1-2, with TRBD1 matching 7 bases. Unmatched junction bases numbered 18, after V lost 6 bases and J lost 8 bases. Germline V gene data show CDR1 as SNHLY and CDR2 as FYNNEI. The CDR3 consists of 16 residues. Here the CDR3 DNA reads TGTGCCAGCAGCCTCCGACAGGGTGACATCGGGGAGGGCTACACCTTC. Protein sequence: CASSLRQGDIGEGYTF.

This chain links TRBV11-2 with TRBJ2-7; D not resolved. In germline, CDR1 is SGHAT, CDR2 FQNNGV. The CDR3 is made up of 15 amino acids. The V and J ends lost 2 bases and 3 bases respectively, with 14 bases between them. Here the CDR3 reads CASSLSPNPDYEQYF. The CDR3, as DNA: TGTGCCAGCAGCTTAAGTCCGAACCCGGACTACGAGCAGTACTTC.

J is TRBJ2-3 and V is TRBV5-1, with D unclear. The germline gives CDR1 SGHRS, CDR2 YFSETQ. This CDR3 is built from 15 residues. The ends were cut back, 2 bases at V and 3 bases at J, with 13 bases in the middle. The CDR3 DNA sequence: TGCGCCAGCAGCTTTTTCCCAGGAAATACAGATACGCAGTATTTT. This codes for CASSFFPGNTDTQYF.

The V call is TRBV5-1, the J call TRBJ2-1, with 8 positions matching TRBD2. Germline V gene sequence: CDR1 SGHRS, CDR2 YFSETQ. V shed 4 bases, J shed 0 bases, and the junction held 6 bases outside the gene matches. The CDR3 contains 16 residues. The CDR3: CASSPLAGSSYNEQFF. The CDR3 bases are TGCGCCAGCAGCCCATTAGCGGGAAGCTCCTACAATGAGCAGTTCTTC.

The V gene is TRBV28, the J gene TRBJ2-7, with D perhaps TRBD1 (7 bases). The length of the CDR3 is 13 residues. CDR1 MDHEN and CDR2 SYDVKM come from the germline V gene. Trimming removed 6 bases at V and 3 bases at J, with 12 bases between. The CDR3 DNA reads as TGTGCCAGCAGCGGGGGACAGAACTACGAGCAGTACTTC. Translated, it gives CASSGGQNYEQYF.

The chain employs TRBV27 and TRBJ2-3; D is unresolved. Germline V CDR1 and CDR2: MNHEY, SMNVEV (reference sequence). The V gene lost 0 bases and the J gene lost 0 bases, with 10 bases spanning the gap. The CDR3 is 16 amino acids. The CDR3, as DNA: TGTGCCAGCAGTTTATCGTTGAGGATTAGCACAGATACGCAGTATTTT. Translating gives CASSLSLRISTDTQYF.

The genes are TRBV29-1 and TRBJ1-6; D call uncertain. Trimming removed 4 bases at V and 1 base at J, with 23 bases between. CDR1 is SQVTM and CDR2 is ANQGSEA in the germline V gene. The CDR3 totals 19 residues. The CDR3 loop reads CSVVVRRVRVGSYNSPLHF. The CDR3 DNA follows: TGCAGCGTTGTGGTTCGTCGCGTCCGGGTAGGGTCCTATAATTCACCCCTCCACTTT. Full variable domain (outside the CDR3, taken from reference TRBV29-1 and TRBJ1-6): SAVISQKPSRDICQRGTSLTIQCQVDSQVTMMFWYRQQPGQSLTLIATANQGSEATYESGFVIDKFPISRPNLTFSTLTVSNMSPEDSSIYLCSVVVRRVRVGSYNSPLHFGNGTRLTVT.

CDR3 sequence reads: CASRKWVGDSRDSDTYEQYF. The CDR3 nucleotides are TGTGCCAGCAGAAAGTGGGTGGGGGACTCCCGGGACAGTGATACCTACGAGCAGTACTTC. This sequence joins TRBV27 and TRBJ2-7, with D possibly TRBD1 on 7 matching bases. V lost 6 bases to trimming and J lost 2 bases, with 32 bases between them. This CDR3 is built from 20 residues. The V gene's germline CDR1 is MNHEY and CDR2 SMNVEV (reference sequence).

In this sample, this clone turned up once. J is TRBJ1-2 and V is TRBV28; no clear D gene. Trimming stripped 5 bases from V and 0 bases from J, with 13 bases between. The CDR3 length is 15 residues. Germline V gives CDR1 MDHEN, CDR2 SYDVKM. The CDR3 region is CASSMVGPSNYGYTF. DNA of the CDR3: TGTGCCAGCAGTATGGTCGGACCCTCTAACTATGGCTACACCTTC.

The V call is TRBV6-5, the J call TRBJ2-2; D tentatively reads TRBD1 or TRBD2 (5 bases each). CDR1 is MNHEY, CDR2 SVGAGI, per germline. The CDR3 has 15 residues. The germline V and J ends were trimmed by 7 bases and 2 bases, with 14 bases remaining between them. The DNA of the CDR3 is TGTGCCAGCACCCTCCGGGACCCCAACACCGGGGAGCTGTTTTTT. It translates to CASTLRDPNTGELFF.

This chain uses TRBV7-2 with TRBJ1-4, with 8 bases that match TRBD1. The CDR3 runs 13 residues. Per the germline V gene, CDR1 is SGHTA and CDR2 is FQGNSA. V shed 6 bases, J shed 16 bases, and the junction held 13 bases outside the gene matches. DNA for the CDR3: TGTGCCAGCAGTTACGGACAGGGCGGGAGCCCGTTTTTT. It is translated as CASSYGQGGSPFF.